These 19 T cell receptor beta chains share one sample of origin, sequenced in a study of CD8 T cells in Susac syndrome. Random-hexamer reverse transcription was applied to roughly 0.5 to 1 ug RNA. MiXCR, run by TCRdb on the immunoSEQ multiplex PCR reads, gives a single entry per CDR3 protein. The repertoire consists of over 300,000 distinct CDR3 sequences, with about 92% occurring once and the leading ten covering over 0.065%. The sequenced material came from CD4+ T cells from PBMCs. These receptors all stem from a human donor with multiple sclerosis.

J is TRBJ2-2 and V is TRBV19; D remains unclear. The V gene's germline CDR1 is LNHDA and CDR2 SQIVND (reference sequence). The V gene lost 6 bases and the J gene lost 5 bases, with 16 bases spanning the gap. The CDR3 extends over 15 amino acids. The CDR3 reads CASSRKRLETGELFF. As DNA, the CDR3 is TGTGCCAGTAGCCGCAAGAGGCTTGAGACCGGGGAGCTGTTTTTT.

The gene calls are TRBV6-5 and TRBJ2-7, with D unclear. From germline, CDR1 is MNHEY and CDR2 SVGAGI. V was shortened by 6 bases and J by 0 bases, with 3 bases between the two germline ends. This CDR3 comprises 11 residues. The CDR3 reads CASSTSYEQYF. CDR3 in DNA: TGTGCCAGCAGCACCTCCTACGAGCAGTACTTC.

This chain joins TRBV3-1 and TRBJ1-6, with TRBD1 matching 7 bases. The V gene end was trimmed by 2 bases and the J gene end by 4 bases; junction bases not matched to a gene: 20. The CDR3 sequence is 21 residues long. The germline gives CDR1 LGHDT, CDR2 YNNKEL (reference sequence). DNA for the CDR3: TGTGCCAGCAGCCAACCTAGGGGGCCTGAAAGCTCCGGTAATTATAATTCACCCCTCCACTTT. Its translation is CASSQPRGPESSGNYNSPLHF.

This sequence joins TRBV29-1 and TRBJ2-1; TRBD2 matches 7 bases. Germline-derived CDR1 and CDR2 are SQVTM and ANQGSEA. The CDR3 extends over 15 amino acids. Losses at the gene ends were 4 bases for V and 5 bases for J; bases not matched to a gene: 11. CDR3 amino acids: CSVVVGGRGNNEQFF. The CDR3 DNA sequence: TGCAGCGTTGTTGTGGGGGGGAGGGGTAACAATGAGCAGTTCTTC.

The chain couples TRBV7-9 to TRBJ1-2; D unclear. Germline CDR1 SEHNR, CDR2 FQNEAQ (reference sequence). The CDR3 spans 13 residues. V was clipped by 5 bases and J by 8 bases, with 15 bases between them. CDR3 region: CASSASEDWGYTF. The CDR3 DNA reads TGTGCCAGCAGCGCTTCGGAGGACTGGGGCTACACCTTC.

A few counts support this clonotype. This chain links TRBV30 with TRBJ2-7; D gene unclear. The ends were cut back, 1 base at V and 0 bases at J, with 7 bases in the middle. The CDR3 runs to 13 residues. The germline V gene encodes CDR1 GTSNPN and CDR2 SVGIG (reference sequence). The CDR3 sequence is CAWSADSSYEQYF. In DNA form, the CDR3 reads TGTGCCTGGAGTGCCGATAGCTCCTACGAGCAGTACTTC.

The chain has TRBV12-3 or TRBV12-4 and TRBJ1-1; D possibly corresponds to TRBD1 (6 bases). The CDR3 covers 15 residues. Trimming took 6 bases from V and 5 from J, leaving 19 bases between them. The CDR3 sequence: CASRSIGQSGTEAFF. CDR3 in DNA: TGTGCCAGCAGATCAATCGGACAGTCGGGGACTGAAGCTTTCTTT.

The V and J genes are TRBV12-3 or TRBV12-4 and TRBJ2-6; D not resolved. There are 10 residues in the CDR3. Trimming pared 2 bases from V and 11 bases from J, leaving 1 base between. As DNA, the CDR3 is TGTGCCAGCAGTTTATACGTCCTGACTTTC. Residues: CASSLYVLTF.

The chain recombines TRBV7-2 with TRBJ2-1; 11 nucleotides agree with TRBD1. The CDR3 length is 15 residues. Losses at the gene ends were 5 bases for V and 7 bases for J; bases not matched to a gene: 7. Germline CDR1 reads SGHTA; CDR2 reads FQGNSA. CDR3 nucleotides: TGTGCCAGCAGCCGTCCCGGGACAGGGGGGAATGAGCAGTTCTTC. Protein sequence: CASSRPGTGGNEQFF.

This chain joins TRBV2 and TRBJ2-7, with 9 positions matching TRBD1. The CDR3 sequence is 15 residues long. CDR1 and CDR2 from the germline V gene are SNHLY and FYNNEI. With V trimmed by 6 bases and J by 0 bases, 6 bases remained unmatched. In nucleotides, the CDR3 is TGTGCCAGCAGGCTACAGACAGGGGGCTCCTACGAGCAGTACTTC. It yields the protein CASRLQTGGSYEQYF.

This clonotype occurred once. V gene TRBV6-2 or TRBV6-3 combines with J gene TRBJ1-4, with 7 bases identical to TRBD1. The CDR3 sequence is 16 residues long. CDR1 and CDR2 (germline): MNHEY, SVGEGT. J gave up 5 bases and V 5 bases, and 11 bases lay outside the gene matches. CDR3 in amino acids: CASSLPRGQLNEKLFF. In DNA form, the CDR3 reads TGTGCCAGCAGTCTACCAAGGGGACAGCTGAATGAAAAACTGTTTTTT.

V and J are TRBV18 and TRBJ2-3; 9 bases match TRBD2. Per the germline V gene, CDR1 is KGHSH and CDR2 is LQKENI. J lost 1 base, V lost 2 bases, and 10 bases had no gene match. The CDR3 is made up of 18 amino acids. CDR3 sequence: CASSPIPRPSGGTDTQYF. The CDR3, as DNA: TGTGCCAGCTCACCAATACCCCGGCCTAGCGGGGGCACAGATACGCAGTATTTT.

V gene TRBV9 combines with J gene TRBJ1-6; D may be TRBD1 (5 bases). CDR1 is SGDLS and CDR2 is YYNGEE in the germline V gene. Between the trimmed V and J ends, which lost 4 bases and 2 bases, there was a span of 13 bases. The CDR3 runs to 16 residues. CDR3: CASSPSGQPYNSPLHF. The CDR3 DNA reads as TGTGCCAGCAGCCCCTCGGGGCAACCCTATAATTCACCCCTCCACTTT.

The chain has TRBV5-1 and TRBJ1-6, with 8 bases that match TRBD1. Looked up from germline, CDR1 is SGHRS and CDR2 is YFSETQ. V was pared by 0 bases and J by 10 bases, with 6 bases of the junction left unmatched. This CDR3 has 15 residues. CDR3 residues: CASSLGQGKESPLHF. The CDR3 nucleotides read TGCGCCAGCAGCTTGGGACAGGGGAAGGAATCACCCCTCCACTTT.

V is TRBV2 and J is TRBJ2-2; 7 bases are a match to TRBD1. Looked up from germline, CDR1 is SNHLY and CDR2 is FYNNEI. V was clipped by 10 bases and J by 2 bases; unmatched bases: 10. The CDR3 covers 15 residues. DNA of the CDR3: TGTGCCACCCAGACAGGGAGTCATAACACCGGGGAGCTGTTTTTT. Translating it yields CATQTGSHNTGELFF.

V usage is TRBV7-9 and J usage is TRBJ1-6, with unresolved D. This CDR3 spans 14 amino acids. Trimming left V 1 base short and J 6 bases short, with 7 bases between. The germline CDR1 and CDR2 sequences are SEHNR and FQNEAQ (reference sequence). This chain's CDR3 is CASSLDPSNSPLHF. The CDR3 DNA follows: TGTGCCAGCAGCTTAGACCCTTCTAATTCACCCCTCCACTTT.

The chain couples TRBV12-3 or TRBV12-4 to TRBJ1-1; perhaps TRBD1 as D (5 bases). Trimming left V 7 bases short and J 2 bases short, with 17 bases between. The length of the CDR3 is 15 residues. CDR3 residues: CASKPRQRGNTEAFF. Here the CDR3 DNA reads TGTGCCAGCAAACCCCGGCAAAGGGGAAACACTGAAGCTTTCTTT.

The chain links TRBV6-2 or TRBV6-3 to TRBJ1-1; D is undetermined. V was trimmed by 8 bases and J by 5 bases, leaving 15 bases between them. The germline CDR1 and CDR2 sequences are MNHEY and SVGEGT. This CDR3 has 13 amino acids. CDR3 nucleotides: TGTGCCAGCTGTGATTTAATGGAGACTGAAGCTTTCTTT. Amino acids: CASCDLMETEAFF.

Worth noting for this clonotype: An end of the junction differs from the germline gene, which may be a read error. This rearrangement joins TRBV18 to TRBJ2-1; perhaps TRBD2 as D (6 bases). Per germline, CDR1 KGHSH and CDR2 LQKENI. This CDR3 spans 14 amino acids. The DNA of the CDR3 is TGTGCCAGCTCACCTAGCGGATCCTTCAATGAGCAGTTCTTC. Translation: CASSPSGSFNEQFF.